This T cell receptor (beta chain) appears in the sequencing data of a study of T-cell memory formation after mild COVID-19. Whole-study context: There were largely donor-specific TCR clusters. Study-level results: While clones contracting from day 15 to 85 were balanced between CD4 and CD8, later expanders leaned CD4+. Several responding clones turned up in pre-infection memory, indicating that cross-reactive memory may have taken part.

V dropped 4 bases and J dropped 7 bases, with 8 bases sitting between them. Germline V gene lookup returns CDR1 LGHDT and CDR2 YNNKEL (reference sequence). There are 12 residues in the CDR3. 5'RACE primed from the constant segment yielded TCR alpha and TCR beta cDNA libraries bearing sample barcodes and UMIs. One entry per CDR3 protein results from TCRdb running MiXCR on the 5' RACE reads. Of roughly 610,000 distinct CDR3 sequences listed, roughly a sixth were seen once; the top ten hold around 8.1%. Regarding this clonotype: Antigen unknown.

Material: PBMCs or a T cell subset sorted from them (not recorded which). The chain combines TRBV3-1 with TRBJ2-1; TRBD1 is a possible D gene (6 bases). This TCR derives from an adult woman who had mild COVID-19 (a few samples of this study predate the infection). Cell type and time point are not known. The CDR3 DNA is TGTGCCAGCAGCCGCGACAGGAATGAGCAGTTCTTC. It is translated as CASSRDRNEQFF.